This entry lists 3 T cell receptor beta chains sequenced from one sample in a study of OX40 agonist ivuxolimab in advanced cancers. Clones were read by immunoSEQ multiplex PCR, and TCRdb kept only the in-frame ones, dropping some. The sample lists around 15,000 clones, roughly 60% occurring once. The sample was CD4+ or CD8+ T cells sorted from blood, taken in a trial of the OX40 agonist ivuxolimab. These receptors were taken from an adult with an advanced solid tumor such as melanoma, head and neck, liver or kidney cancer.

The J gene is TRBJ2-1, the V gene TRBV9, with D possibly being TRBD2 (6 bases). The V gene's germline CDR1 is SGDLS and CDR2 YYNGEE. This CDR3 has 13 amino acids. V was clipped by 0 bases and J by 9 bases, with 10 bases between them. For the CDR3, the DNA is TGTGCCAGCAGCGTAGCTGGGGGACTTGAGCAGTTCTTC. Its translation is CASSVAGGLEQFF.

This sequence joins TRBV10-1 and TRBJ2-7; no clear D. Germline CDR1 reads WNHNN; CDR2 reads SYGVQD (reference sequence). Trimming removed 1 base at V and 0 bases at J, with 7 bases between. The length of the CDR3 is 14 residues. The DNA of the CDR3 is TGCGCCAGCAGTGAGTTCGCAGCCTCCTACGAGCAGTACTTC. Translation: CASSEFAASYEQYF.

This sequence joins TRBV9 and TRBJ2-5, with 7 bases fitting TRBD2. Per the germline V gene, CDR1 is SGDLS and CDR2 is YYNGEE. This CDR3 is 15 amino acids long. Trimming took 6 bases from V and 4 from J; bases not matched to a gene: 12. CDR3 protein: CASTLEGGDGETQYF. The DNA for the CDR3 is TGTGCCAGCACCCTAGAGGGAGGGGATGGAGAGACCCAGTACTTC.